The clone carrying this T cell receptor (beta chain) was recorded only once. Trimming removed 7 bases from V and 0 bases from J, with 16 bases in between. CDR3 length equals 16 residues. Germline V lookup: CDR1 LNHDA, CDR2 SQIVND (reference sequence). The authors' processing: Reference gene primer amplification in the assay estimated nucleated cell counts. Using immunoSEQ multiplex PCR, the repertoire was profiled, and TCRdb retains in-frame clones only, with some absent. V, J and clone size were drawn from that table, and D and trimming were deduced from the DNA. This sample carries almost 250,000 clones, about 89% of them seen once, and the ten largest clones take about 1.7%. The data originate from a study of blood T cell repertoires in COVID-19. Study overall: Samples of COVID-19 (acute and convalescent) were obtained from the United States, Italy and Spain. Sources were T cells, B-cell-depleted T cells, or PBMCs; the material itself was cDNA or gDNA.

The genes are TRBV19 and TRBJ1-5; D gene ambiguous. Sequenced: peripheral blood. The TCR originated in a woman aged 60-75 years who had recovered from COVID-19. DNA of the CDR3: TGTGCCAGTACCCGCGGTCGAGAAGCTAGCAATCAGCCCCAGCATTTT. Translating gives CASTRGREASNQPQHF.